The rows below give T cell receptor beta chains drawn from one sample of a study of early T cells in non-severe SARS-CoV-2 infection. MiXCR, run by TCRdb on the 5' RACE reads, gives a single entry per CDR3 protein. In the table there are roughly 40,000 distinct CDR3 sequences, 4.5% to 5% of which are singletons. Sequencing input: whole blood. The receptors derive from an adult who was a healthcare worker with PCR-confirmed SARS-CoV-2 infection or an uninfected control (not recorded which). Each CDR3 is given with its conserved first and last residue. A D gene is named only where the DNA matches it firmly. Clone size is shown for a subset of rows, as once, few, many or a class of expanded clone.

>TRBJ2-1|TRBD1|14|TRBV20-1|-
TGCAGTGCTCGGGGACAGAATGAGTACAATGAGCAGTTCTTC
CSARGQNEYNEQFF
>TRBJ1-5|-|13|TRBV18|many
TGTGCCAGCTCACCGTCGAGTGATCAGCCCCAGCATTTT
CASSPSSDQPQHF
>TRBJ2-4|TRBD2|18|TRBV3-1|many
TGTGCCAGCAGCCAAGACCCTTCGGGACTAGCCTCTCGGGACATTCAGTACTTC
CASSQDPSGLASRDIQYF
>TRBJ1-1|-|13|TRBV29-1|many
TGCAGCGTTACCAGGTCCCTGAACACTGAAGCTTTCTTT
CSVTRSLNTEAFF
>TRBJ2-1|TRBD2|16|TRBV7-3|few
TGTGCCAGCAGCCCGGGCGGACTAGCGGGATCCCATGAGCAGTTCTTC
CASSPGGLAGSHEQFF
>TRBJ1-5|-|14|TRBV29-1|many
TGCAGCGTTGTACTGGGGGATAGCAATCAGCCCCAGCATTTT
CSVVLGDSNQPQHF
>TRBJ2-7|-|15|TRBV14|many
TGTGCCAGCAGCCAAGTTCCCGGGAAGGGGGGAGAGCAGTACTTC
CASSQVPGKGGEQYF
>TRBJ1-2|-|12|TRBV2|few
TGTGCCCCCACGCCCTATAACTATGGCTACACCTTC
CAPTPYNYGYTF
>TRBJ2-1|TRBD1|13|TRBV5-1|-
TGCGCCAGCAGCCCAGGGGGATACAATGAGCAGTTCTTC
CASSPGGYNEQFF
>TRBJ1-3|-|15|TRBV18|many
TGTGCCAGCTCCCCCGGACTGTTCTCTGGAAACACCATATATTTT
CASSPGLFSGNTIYF
>TRBJ2-6|-|15|TRBV6-5|many
TGTGCCAGCAGCCGATCCGACTCTGGGGCCAACGTCCTGACTTTC
CASSRSDSGANVLTF
>TRBJ1-6|TRBD1|14|TRBV20-1|many
TGCAGTGCTCGACAGGGGGCGGATAATTCACCCCTCCACTTT
CSARQGADNSPLHF
>TRBJ1-1|-|14|TRBV5-1|few
TGCGCCAGCAGCTTCCGTGGTGATACCGCTGAAGCTTTCTTT
CASSFRGDTAEAFF
>TRBJ2-7|-|13|TRBV7-8|many
TGTGCCAGCAGCTCTGGGCCGATCACCGAGCAGTACTTC
CASSSGPITEQYF
>TRBJ2-1|-|16|TRBV4-3|few
TGCGCCAGCAGCCAAGATACCGAGAACTCCTACAATGAGCAGTTCTTC
CASSQDTENSYNEQFF
>TRBJ2-5|-|14|TRBV6-2/TRBV6-3|-
TGTGCCAGCAGTATCGGACTTACCCAAGAGACCCAGTACTTC
CASSIGLTQETQYF
>TRBJ2-7|TRBD1|15|TRBV9|-
TGTGCCAGCAGCGCACCCGGGACAGTAAAATACGAGCAGTACTTC
CASSAPGTVKYEQYF
>TRBJ2-1|TRBD1|14|TRBV7-2|medium-sized
TGTGCCAGCAGCTTTGGAAGGACAGGCAATGAGCAGTTCTTC
CASSFGRTGNEQFF
>TRBJ1-1|TRBD1|11|TRBV12-3/TRBV12-4|-
TGTGCCAGCAGTTCAGGGGGGGAAGCTTTCTTT
CASSSGGEAFF
>TRBJ2-5|-|14|TRBV3-2|many
TGTGCCAGCAGCTACCGAACGGCCAGGGAGACCCAGTACTTC
CASSYRTARETQYF
>TRBJ2-1|TRBD2|14|TRBV20-1|many
TGCAGTGCTAGATCGGGAGGATCCTACAATGAGCAGTTCTTC
CSARSGGSYNEQFF
>TRBJ1-4|TRBD1|15|TRBV6-1|few
TGTGCCAGCAGTACCTACAGGGGGCTTGGTGAAAAACTGTTTTTT
CASSTYRGLGEKLFF
>TRBJ1-1|-|13|TRBV3-1|-
TGTGCCAGCAGCCAGGCGTCCGAATCGGAAGCTTTCTTT
CASSQASESEAFF
>TRBJ1-5|-|11|TRBV12-3/TRBV12-4|many
TGTGCCAGCAGTTTCGTCGGGCCCCAGCATTTT
CASSFVGPQHF
>TRBJ1-1|-|14|TRBV7-2|many
TGTGCCAGCAGCTTAGAGATGGGTGGCCCTGAAGCTTTCTTT
CASSLEMGGPEAFF
>TRBJ2-3|TRBD2|17|TRBV11-2|many
TGTGCCAGCAGCCCCATCGGGGGGGGGAGACTCACAGATACGCAGTATTTT
CASSPIGGGRLTDTQYF
>TRBJ2-3|TRBD2|13|TRBV7-7|-
TGTGCTAGCAGCTTATTATCGGGACTACAGGAGTATTTT
CASSLLSGLQEYF
>TRBJ2-6|-|13|TRBV7-6|many
TGTGCCAGCAGCTTCTCTGGGGCCAACGTCCTGACTTTC
CASSFSGANVLTF
>TRBJ1-5|-|16|TRBV3-1|many
TGTGCCAGCAGCCAAGCTCCGGGAGTGAGCAATCAGCCCCAGCATTTT
CASSQAPGVSNQPQHF
>TRBJ1-1|-|16|TRBV18|many
TGTGCCAGCTCACCGGGCCCGGGGCAGATGAACACTGAAGCTTTCTTT
CASSPGPGQMNTEAFF
>TRBJ2-1|TRBD2|15|TRBV28|many
TGTGCCAGCCAAATTGGGGGACTAGCGTTCAATGAGCAGTTCTTC
CASQIGGLAFNEQFF
>TRBJ2-7|-|16|TRBV15|-
TGTGCCACCAGCCCCCCGACCGGAGAGGGGGTCTACGAGCAGTACTTC
CATSPPTGEGVYEQYF
>TRBJ2-7|-|15|TRBV18|few
TGTGCCAGCTCACGACGACAGGAGGGCGCCTACGAGCAGTACTTC
CASSRRQEGAYEQYF
>TRBJ1-6|-|13|TRBV9|-
TGTGCCAGCAGCGTAGCCGGGGAATCACCCCTCCACTTT
CASSVAGESPLHF
>TRBJ2-1|-|17|TRBV5-1|few
TGCGCCAGCAGCTTGGACAATCTCAGCAGCTCCTACAATGAGCAGTTCTTC
CASSLDNLSSSYNEQFF
>TRBJ1-1|-|15|TRBV5-1|few
TGCGCCAGCAGCCCAAACGCAAATATGAACACTGAAGCTTTCTTT
CASSPNANMNTEAFF